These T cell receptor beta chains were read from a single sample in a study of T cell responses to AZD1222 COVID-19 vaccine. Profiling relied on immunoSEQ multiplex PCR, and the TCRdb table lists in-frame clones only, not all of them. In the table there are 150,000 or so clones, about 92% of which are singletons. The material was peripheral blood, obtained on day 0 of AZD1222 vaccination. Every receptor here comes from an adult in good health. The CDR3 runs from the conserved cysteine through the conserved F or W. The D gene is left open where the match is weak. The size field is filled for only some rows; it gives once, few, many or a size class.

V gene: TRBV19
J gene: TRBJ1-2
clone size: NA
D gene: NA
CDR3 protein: CASSRWNYGYTF
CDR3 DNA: TGTGCCAGTAGTAGGTGGAACTATGGCTACACCTTC

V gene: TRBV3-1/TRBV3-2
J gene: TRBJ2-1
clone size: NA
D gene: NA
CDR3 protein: CASSQGGGSTYNEQFF
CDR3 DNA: TGTGCCAGCAGCCAAGGGGGCGGATCTACCTACAATGAGCAGTTCTTC

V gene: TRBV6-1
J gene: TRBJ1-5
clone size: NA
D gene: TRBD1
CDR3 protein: CASSGTTGVDNQPQHF
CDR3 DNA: TGTGCCAGCAGTGGCACTACAGGGGTTGACAATCAGCCCCAGCATTTT

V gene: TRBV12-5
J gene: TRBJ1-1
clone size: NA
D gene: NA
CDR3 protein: CASGLEAGARAFF
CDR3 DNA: TGTGCTAGTGGTTTGGAGGCGGGGGCGCGGGCTTTCTTT

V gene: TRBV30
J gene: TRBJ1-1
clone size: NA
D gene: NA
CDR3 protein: CAWKRHTEAFF
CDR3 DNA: TGTGCCTGGAAACGCCACACTGAAGCTTTCTTT

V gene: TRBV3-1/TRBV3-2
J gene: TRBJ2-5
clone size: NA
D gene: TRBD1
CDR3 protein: CASSQRDRAQETQYF
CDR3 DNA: TGTGCCAGCAGCCAACGGGACAGGGCCCAAGAGACCCAGTACTTC

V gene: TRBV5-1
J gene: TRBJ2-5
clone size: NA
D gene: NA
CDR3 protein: CASSLERPEETQYF
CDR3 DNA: TGCGCCAGCAGCTTGGAGCGACCAGAAGAGACCCAGTACTTC

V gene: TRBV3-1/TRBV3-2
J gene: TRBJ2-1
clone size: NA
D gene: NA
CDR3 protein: CASSMHFVGQGSSYNEQFF
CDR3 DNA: TGTGCCAGCAGCATGCATTTTGTCGGGCAGGGGAGCTCCTACAATGAGCAGTTCTTC

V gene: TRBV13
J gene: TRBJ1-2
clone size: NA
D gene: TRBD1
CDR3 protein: CASSQDRRGDYGYTF
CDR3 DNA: TGTGCCAGCAGCCAGGACAGGCGAGGGGACTATGGCTACACCTTC

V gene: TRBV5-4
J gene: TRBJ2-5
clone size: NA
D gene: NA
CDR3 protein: CASSRRQDQETQYF
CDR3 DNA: TGTGCCAGCAGCCGAAGACAGGACCAAGAGACCCAGTACTTC

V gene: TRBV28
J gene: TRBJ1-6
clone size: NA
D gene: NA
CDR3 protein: CASGESSYNSPLHF
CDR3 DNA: TGTGCCAGCGGGGAGAGCTCCTATAATTCACCCCTCCACTTT

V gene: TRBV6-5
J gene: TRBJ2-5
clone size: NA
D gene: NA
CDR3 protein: CASSPWGLSRETQYF
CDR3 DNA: TGTGCCAGCAGTCCTTGGGGCCTTAGCAGAGAGACCCAGTACTTC

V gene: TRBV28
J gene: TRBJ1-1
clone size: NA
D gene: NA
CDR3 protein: CASTTPPANTEAFF
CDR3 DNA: TGTGCCAGCACTACACCCCCCGCTAACACTGAAGCTTTCTTT

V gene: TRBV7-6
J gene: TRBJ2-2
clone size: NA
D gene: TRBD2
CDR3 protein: CASSKLAGGRVVAGELFF
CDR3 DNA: TGTGCCAGCAGCAAACTAGCGGGGGGCCGGGTCGTGGCCGGGGAGCTGTTTTTT

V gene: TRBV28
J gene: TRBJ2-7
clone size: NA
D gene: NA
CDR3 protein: CASSLLNGGLPYEQYF
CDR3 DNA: TGTGCCAGCAGCTTACTCAACGGGGGCCTACCTTACGAGCAGTACTTC

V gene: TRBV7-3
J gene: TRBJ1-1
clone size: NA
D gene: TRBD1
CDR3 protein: CASSLTSGQAEAFF
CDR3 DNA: TGTGCCAGCAGCTTAACTTCTGGACAGGCTGAAGCTTTCTTT

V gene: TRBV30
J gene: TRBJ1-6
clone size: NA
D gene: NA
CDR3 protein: CAWSASTFSPLHF
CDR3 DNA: TGTGCCTGGAGTGCCTCTACATTTTCACCCCTCCACTTT

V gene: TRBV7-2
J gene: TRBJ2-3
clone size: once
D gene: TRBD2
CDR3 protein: CASSLARKRGGPSSTDTQYF
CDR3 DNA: TGTGCCAGCAGCTTAGCGAGGAAGCGGGGGGGCCCATCTAGCACAGATACGCAGTATTTT

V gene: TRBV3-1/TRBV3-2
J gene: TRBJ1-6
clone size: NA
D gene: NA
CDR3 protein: CASSLGRVGTPLHF
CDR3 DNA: TGTGCCAGCAGCCTGGGCAGGGTCGGGACACCCCTCCACTTT

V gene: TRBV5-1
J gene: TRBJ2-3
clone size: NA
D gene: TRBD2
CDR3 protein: CASSQTSGTDTQYF
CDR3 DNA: TGCGCCAGCAGCCAGACTAGCGGCACAGATACGCAGTATTTT